This T cell receptor (beta chain) was profiled in a study of vaccination effects on CD4 cells after COVID-19 (dated by TCRdb to 2022 to 2024). Regarding the study in general: Each participant received two doses of an mRNA SARS-CoV-2 vaccine, either BNT162b2 or mRNA-1273. A total of nine to ten COVID-19 convalescent patients and 4 SARS-CoV-2-naive healthy vaccine recipients were included in the full study. In both COVID-19 convalescent patients and infection-naive vaccine recipients, the study compared SARS-CoV-2 spike-specific CD4+ TCR repertoires from before mRNA vaccination with those from after it. Cultures from other donors in the study were sequenced with the Oncomine TCR Beta short-read assay on an Illumina iSeq 100. Summary of the overall study and its limitations: In healthy vaccine recipients, vaccine-induced clones were almost all SARS-CoV-2 mono-reactive, with only 1 of 255 being cross-reactive with common cold coronaviruses. Marked clonal contraction was observed in both infection-induced and vaccine-induced clones at late post-vaccination timepoints, consistent with waning T cell responses. Limitations of the study were the small number of convalescent patients and the absence of early post-infection timepoints.

Relative to germline, V is 5 bases shorter and J is 0 bases shorter, with 15 bases between their ends. CDR1 and CDR2, per the germline V gene, are SGHAT and FQNNGV. The CDR3 covers 16 residues, taking in both the cysteine and the phenylalanine. The read is trimmed to its CDR3 DNA, 48 bases read in frame from base 1. The receptor library was made with the immunoSEQ multiplex PCR assay. TCR beta CDR3 sequencing was performed on DNA from the cultured, isolated CD4+ T cells. The authors' analysis ran thus. Non-productive TCR sequences were removed and reads were trimmed to the CDR3 region, keeping CDR3s of at least 7 amino acids. Antigen-specific clonotypes were identified with the MANAFEST web app by comparing expansion in peptide wells against reference cultures. To count as positive, a clone had to show expansion at FDR<0.05 compared with the reference and with all other wells, an odds ratio above 5, and a frequency above 0.1% in two replicate wells. Clonotypes significantly expanded in SARS-CoV-2 spike wells and in at least one common cold coronavirus spike condition were defined as cross-reactive. Levenshtein distance calculated with the stringdist R package was used to assess CDR3 similarity, and unrooted trees were constructed with ape in R 3.6.1. What TCRdb holds here is the immuneACCESS table cut down to in-frame rearrangements. Part of the clones is not present; checked against another copy, under half of the missing clones reflect an unresolved V gene, and the others are unexplained. V, J and clone size were drawn from that table, and D and trimming were deduced from the DNA. A total of about 73,000 clones appear in this sample, 60% to 85% of them only once. The biggest ten clones account for 10% to 13% of the sample.

In the ViraFEST assay, PBMC were stimulated with viral peptide pools, and TCR sequencing was then used to find antigen-specific CD4+ T cell clonotypes based on their expansion. After more than 9 days of culture, CD4+ T cells were isolated with the EasySep CD4+ T cell isolation kit. Healthy vaccine recipients had no prior SARS-CoV-2 infection, confirmed by negative nucleocapsid antibodies before and after vaccination. Fewer than 2.5 million PBMC per well were cultured in IMDM with around 5.3% human AB serum, roughly 10 IU/ml IL-2 and gentamicin, plus 10 ug/ml peptides. Half of the culture medium was replaced with fresh IL-2-containing medium on days 3 and 7. Unless otherwise noted, each peptide stimulation condition was cultured in triplicate wells. PBMC were separated from whole blood using Ficoll-Paque Plus gradient centrifugation and were then either cryopreserved at -140C or used fresh. The overlapping peptide pools covered the spike proteins of SARS-CoV-2 as well as those of the common cold coronaviruses HCoV-NL63, HCoV-OC43 and HCoV-229E. The QIAamp micro DNA kit was used to extract genomic DNA from the cultured CD4+ T cells.

With respect to this clone: The antigen this receptor binds is unknown. No much larger clonotype is one base removed from it; base qualities were not supplied.

The rearranged segments are TRBV11-2 and TRBJ2-3; matching of 6 bases hints at TRBD1 as the D gene. This specimen was CD4+ T cells from PBMCs cultured with SARS-CoV-2 spike peptides, taken before COVID-19 vaccination. Sample cell subset or site, as interpreted from the label and publication: SARS-CoV-2 spike overlapping peptide pool stimulation. The clonotype originates from a human donor who received a COVID-19 vaccine. The DNA reads as follows: TGTGCCAGCAGCCCATTCGACAGGATTAGCACAGATACGCAGTATTTT. Its coded protein is CASSPFDRISTDTQYF.